These 24 T cell receptor beta chains came from one sample sequenced in a study of early T cells in non-severe SARS-CoV-2 infection. TCRdb re-derived calls from the 5' RACE reads in MiXCR, one entry per CDR3 protein. The table records about 16,000 distinct CDR3 sequences, more than 5% of them present only once. Sequencing input: whole blood. The receptors shown here come from an adult who was a healthcare worker with PCR-confirmed SARS-CoV-2 infection or an uninfected control (not recorded which).

This clonotype was observed a few times. The CDR3 DNA reads TGTGCCAGCAGTGGTAGCGGGAGGGCCTACAATGAGCAGTTCTTC. Residues: CASSGSGRAYNEQFF. The rearrangement joins TRBV2 to TRBJ2-1, with 11 bases lining up with TRBD2. The V and J ends lost 4 bases and 2 bases, in that order; junction bases with no gene match: 1. The CDR3 covers 15 residues. Per germline, CDR1 SNHLY and CDR2 FYNNEI.

The rearrangement joins TRBV20-1 to TRBJ1-2; tentative D call: TRBD1 (6 bases). The CDR3 spans 13 residues. CDR1 DFQATT and CDR2 SNEGSKA come from the germline V gene (reference sequence). V lost 2 bases and J lost 2, with 9 bases in between. DNA for the CDR3: TGCAGTGCTAGAAACCAGGGGAACTATGGCTACACCTTC. It codes for CSARNQGNYGYTF.

The table lists this clonotype with many counts. J is TRBJ1-1 and V is TRBV3-1, with D perhaps TRBD1 (6 bases). This CDR3 is built from 15 residues. Trimming shortened V by 3 bases and J by 5 bases, and 16 bases separated the two germline ends. Per germline, CDR1 LGHDT and CDR2 YNNKEL (reference sequence). The CDR3 bases are TGTGCCAGCAGCCAGGCCAGGGGTCCGACGACTGAAGCTTTCTTT. This codes for CASSQARGPTTEAFF.

This clonotype came up many times. The chain combines TRBV6-5 with TRBJ2-7; TRBD2 agrees at 7 bases. The CDR3 totals 15 residues. Germline V gene lookup returns CDR1 MNHEY and CDR2 SVGAGI. Trimming cost V 3 bases and J 5 bases; bases outside gene matches: 10. The CDR3 reads CASSYKSSGGNEQYF. CDR3 nucleotide sequence: TGTGCCAGCAGTTATAAGTCTAGCGGCGGGAACGAGCAGTACTTC.

By share of the sample, this clonotype is medium-sized. The chain links TRBV6-5 to TRBJ1-5; 8 positions agree with TRBD1. The CDR3 totals 16 residues. V was clipped by 5 bases and J by 1 base; unmatched bases: 7. The germline V gene has CDR1 MNHEY and CDR2 SVGAGI. CDR3 loop: CASSDRGAGSNQPQHF. The CDR3 DNA reads TGTGCCAGCAGTGACAGGGGCGCGGGCAGCAATCAGCCCCAGCATTTT.

By frequency in the sample, this clonotype is medium-sized. The chain couples TRBV20-1 to TRBJ2-3; D gene ambiguous. The germline V gene has CDR1 DFQATT and CDR2 SNEGSKA (reference sequence). This CDR3 spans 13 amino acids. The germline V and J ends were trimmed by 8 bases and 4 bases, with 16 bases remaining between them. This CDR3 reads CSIKPFGPDTQYF. The CDR3 bases are TGCAGTATCAAGCCTTTCGGCCCAGATACGCAGTATTTT.

This clonotype has ten or more counts. The chain carries TRBV18 and TRBJ2-1; 12 nucleotides line up with TRBD2. The CDR3 has 19 residues. Trimming took 1 base from V and 6 from J; bases not matched to a gene: 13. Looked up from germline, CDR1 is KGHSH and CDR2 is LQKENI. CDR3 loop: CASSPQGLAGGPERNEQFF. CDR3 nucleotide sequence: TGTGCCAGCTCACCACAAGGGCTAGCGGGAGGGCCGGAACGCAATGAGCAGTTCTTC.

The gene calls are TRBV5-1 and TRBJ2-7, with D perhaps TRBD2 (5 bases). This CDR3 is 14 amino acids long. V dropped 2 bases and J dropped 2 bases, with 11 bases sitting between them. The germline V gene has CDR1 SGHRS and CDR2 YFSETQ. CDR3 in DNA: TGCGCCAGCAGCTTTACCGGGATACCCTACGAGCAGTACTTC. Its protein is CASSFTGIPYEQYF. Supplemented by reference TRBV5-1 and TRBJ2-7, the full variable domain reads KAGVTQTPRYLIKTRGQQVTLSCSPISGHRSVSWYQQTPGQGLQFLFEYFSETQRNKGNFPGRFSGRQFSNSRSEMNVSTLELGDSALYLCASSFTGIPYEQYFGPGTRLTVT.

This clonotype was seen repeatedly, ten times or more. The genes are TRBV7-3 and TRBJ2-7, with D uncertain. CDR1 is SGHTA, CDR2 FQGTGA, per germline. V dropped 5 bases and J dropped 0 bases, with 11 bases sitting between them. The CDR3 consists of 14 residues. CDR3 DNA: TGTGCCAGCAGCCCCGACGGAAGCTCCTACGAGCAGTACTTC. This sequence encodes CASSPDGSSYEQYF.

This clonotype was seen a handful of times. This chain joins TRBV7-2 and TRBJ2-2, with no clear D. CDR3 size: 15 residues. V lost 2 bases, J lost 3 bases, and 10 bases lay in between. Germline V gene data show CDR1 as SGHTA and CDR2 as FQGNSA. The CDR3 DNA follows: TGTGCCAGCAGCTTACCCCGGACCTACACCGGGGAGCTGTTTTTT. It yields the protein CASSLPRTYTGELFF.

The chain joins TRBV7-2 to TRBJ2-3, with D perhaps matching TRBD2 (5 bases). This CDR3 has 12 amino acids. With 2 bases removed from V and 6 bases from J, the gap between germline ends came to 6 bases. Germline lookup yields CDR1 SGHTA and CDR2 FQGNSA. CDR3 bases: TGTGCCAGCAGCTTAACGGGGGATACGCAGTATTTT. As protein: CASSLTGDTQYF.

This clonotype was observed a handful of times. The chain joins TRBV28 to TRBJ1-2, with a weak D call TRBD1 (6 bases). Germline loops: CDR1 MDHEN, CDR2 SYDVKM. The CDR3 is 17 amino acids. Trimming removed 3 bases at V and 5 bases at J, with 22 bases between. CDR3 in DNA: TGTGCCAGCAGTTTTCCCGGTGCAGGGGAGGGGAAGTATGGCTACACCTTC. It specifies CASSFPGAGEGKYGYTF.

The chain combines TRBV29-1 with TRBJ2-1; D remains ambiguous. With 3 bases removed from V and 5 bases from J, the gap between germline ends came to 8 bases. The CDR3 covers 12 residues. Germline V gene lookup returns CDR1 SQVTM and CDR2 ANQGSEA. The CDR3 reads CSVESGNNEQFF. CDR3 in DNA: TGCAGCGTTGAGTCTGGGAACAATGAGCAGTTCTTC.

Only a few counts were recorded for this clonotype. V is TRBV6-2 or TRBV6-3 and J is TRBJ1-5; 9 positions agree with TRBD1. The length of the CDR3 is 15 residues. Trimming cost V 4 bases and J 4 bases; bases outside gene matches: 5. Germline CDR1 and CDR2: MNHEY and SVGEGT. The CDR3 DNA reads TGTGCCAGCAGTTGGGACAGGGTTGGAAATCAGCCCCAGCATTTT. This translates into CASSWDRVGNQPQHF.

This clonotype came up many times. V gene TRBV20-1 combines with J gene TRBJ1-1; D remains unclear. Trimming took 4 bases from V and 1 from J, leaving 16 bases between them. There are 15 residues in the CDR3. CDR1 and CDR2 (germline): DFQATT, SNEGSKA (reference sequence). This chain's CDR3 is CSATRGFNENTEAFF. CDR3 DNA sequence: TGCAGTGCTACCCGAGGATTTAACGAGAACACTGAAGCTTTCTTT.

This clonotype was seen many times. The CDR3 bases are TGTGCCTGGGCCGGGACTAGCGCCTACAATGAGCAGTTCTTC. Its translation is CAWAGTSAYNEQFF. The chain recombines TRBV30 with TRBJ2-1, with TRBD2 matching over 10 bases. Germline lookup yields CDR1 GTSNPN and CDR2 SVGIG (reference sequence). Germline trimming cut 5 bases from V and 2 bases from J; bases unmatched to any gene: 3. This CDR3 region has 14 residues.

This clonotype was counted ten times or more. The J gene is TRBJ2-1, the V gene TRBV28; perhaps TRBD2 as D (6 bases). The CDR3 runs 14 residues. Germline loops: CDR1 MDHEN, CDR2 SYDVKM. The V end was cut by 5 bases, the J end by 5 bases, with 13 bases between. The CDR3 DNA reads as TGTGCCAGCAGTATAATAGCGGTAAACAATGAGCAGTTCTTC. This sequence encodes CASSIIAVNNEQFF.

This clonotype has at least ten counts. The CDR3 DNA reads TGTGCCAGCAGCTTGAACAGGGGGAACACCGGGGAGCTGTTTTTT. The encoded protein is CASSLNRGNTGELFF. This chain links TRBV7-2 with TRBJ2-2; 7 bases are shared with TRBD1. V lost 3 bases to trimming and J lost 1 base; unmatched junction nucleotides: 2. The CDR3 loop spans 15 amino acids. CDR1 and CDR2 (germline): SGHTA, FQGNSA. Full variable domain (missing parts from reference TRBV7-2 and TRBJ2-2): GAGVSQSPSNKVTEKGKDVELRCDPISGHTALYWYRQSLGQGLEFLIYFQGNSAPDKSGLPSDRFSAERTGGSVSTLTIQRTQQEDSAVYLCASSLNRGNTGELFFGEGSRLTVL.

The chain uses TRBV7-9 and TRBJ1-4; a possible D gene is TRBD1 (5 bases). Germline lookup yields CDR1 SEHNR and CDR2 FQNEAQ (reference sequence). The CDR3 loop spans 14 amino acids. The V end lost 3 bases, the J end lost 4 bases, and 9 bases lay between the germline ends. The CDR3 sequence is CASSFIQGNEKLFF. For the CDR3, the DNA is TGTGCCAGCAGCTTTATCCAGGGTAATGAAAAACTGTTTTTT.

There are many counts of this clonotype. V gene TRBV4-1 combines with J gene TRBJ2-1, with 7 bases identical to TRBD2. V was pared by 4 bases and J by 7 bases, with 13 bases of the junction left unmatched. The CDR3 spans 16 residues. From germline, CDR1 is MGHRA and CDR2 YSYEKL. CDR3 loop: CASSPAAAGAFNEQFF. The DNA for the CDR3 is TGCGCCAGCAGCCCTGCCGCCGCGGGAGCTTTTAATGAGCAGTTCTTC.

This clonotype counts as medium-sized. The rearrangement links TRBV7-2 to TRBJ1-5, with 7 nucleotides matching TRBD1. Germline trimming cut 5 bases from V and 6 bases from J; bases unmatched to any gene: 7. From germline, CDR1 is SGHTA and CDR2 FQGNSA. The length of the CDR3 is 14 residues. The CDR3: CASSPQTGSQPQHF. For the CDR3, the DNA is TGTGCCAGCAGCCCCCAGACAGGGTCTCAGCCCCAGCATTTT.

The chain is built from TRBV6-4 and TRBJ2-2, with D unclear. Per germline, CDR1 MRHNA and CDR2 SNTAGT. The V gene lost 1 base and the J gene lost 4 bases, with 4 bases spanning the gap. This CDR3 is built from 13 residues. The CDR3 DNA reads TGTGCCAGCAGTGACTTGGCCACCGGGGAGCTGTTTTTT. Protein: CASSDLATGELFF.

This chain connects TRBV29-1 to TRBJ2-3, with 7 bases identical to TRBD2. J lost 4 bases, V lost 1 base, and 8 bases had no gene match. The CDR3 runs to 15 residues. Germline lookup yields CDR1 SQVTM and CDR2 ANQGSEA. DNA of the CDR3: TGCAGCGTTGAAGCGCGAGCGGGATGGTCAGATACGCAGTATTTT. Translated: CSVEARAGWSDTQYF.

This clonotype was seen many times. V usage is TRBV4-1 and J usage is TRBJ2-3; 9 bases are a match to TRBD2. This CDR3 has 17 residues. CDR1 and CDR2 from the germline V gene are MGHRA and YSYEKL. The V segment lost 4 bases and the J segment 0 bases; nucleotides outside the gene matches: 8. CDR3: CASSPGLARSSTDTQYF. For the CDR3, the DNA is TGCGCCAGCAGCCCCGGACTAGCGCGATCTAGCACAGATACGCAGTATTTT.